This TCR beta chain stems from a study of T cell repertoires in cytomegalovirus infection. The overall study: As its CMV epitopes, the study selected recently identified HLA-C-restricted and well-studied HLA-B-restricted targets. Public TCR beta signatures indicated both CMV infection and matching HLA type. Study findings and constraints: Ex vivo, HLA-C-restricted CMV-specific TCR beta clonotypes prevailed over the rest of the response. Cumulative frequency of public TCR beta families picked out carriers of CMV plus the relevant HLA.

The CDR3 is 15 amino acids. The germline CDR1 and CDR2 sequences are LNHDA and SQIVND (reference sequence). The V and J ends lost 6 bases and 5 bases, in that order; junction bases with no gene match: 6. Using its own MiXCR run on the reads, TCRdb lists one record per CDR3 protein. Of 370,000 or so distinct CDR3 sequences listed, about 32% were seen once; the top ten hold about 14%. This clonotype turned up a few times. Its antigen is currently unknown. The sequencing used cultured PBMCs, collected from culture after CMV antigen stimulation. The sequence was collected from a human donor in good health (CMV status not recorded). Some clones in this sample may be carry-over from other donors' samples. This chain links TRBV19 with TRBJ2-1; 11 bases map to TRBD2. CDR3 residues: CASSQLAGVDNEQFF. The DNA of the CDR3 is TGTGCCAGTAGCCAACTAGCGGGAGTCGACAATGAGCAGTTCTTC. The variable domain in full, completed from reference TRBV19 and TRBJ2-1, reads DGGITQSPKYLFRKEGQNVTLSCEQNLNHDAMYWYRQDPGQGLRLIYYSQIVNDFQKGDIAEGYSVSREKKESFPLTVTSAQKNPTAFYLCASSQLAGVDNEQFFGPGTRLTVL.